What follows are 18 T cell receptor beta chains derived from one specimen sequenced in a study of blood T cells in healthy people across ages. Using a J-beta primer mix together with a sample-barcoded 5' primer, a second PCR was run for 7 to 11 cycles. Via MiXCR, TCRdb re-called the 5' RACE reads, giving one row per CDR3 protein. This sample yields fewer than 900,000 distinct CDR3 sequences, of which about 40% are seen a single time; 20% belongs to the top ten. Sample: blood. Receptors were obtained from a woman aged 55-70 years in good health.

Details on this clonotype: A much larger clone differs from this one at a single base, so this may be a read error. The chain couples TRBV29-1 to TRBJ2-5; D is ambiguous. The J call may be mistaken, given a closer DNA end match to TRBJ2-7. The CDR3 has 11 amino acids. Germline lookup yields CDR1 SQVTM and CDR2 ANQGSEA. Written as DNA, the CDR3 is TGCAGCGTTCAGAGGTCCTACGAGCAGTACTTC. Translated, it gives CSVQRSYEQYF.

This clonotype was counted only a few times. This chain uses TRBV30 with TRBJ2-6; no clear D. V gave up 4 bases and J gave up 4 bases, with 5 bases separating them. Germline loops: CDR1 GTSNPN, CDR2 SVGIG (reference sequence). The CDR3 length is 12 residues. The CDR3 DNA sequence: TGTGCCTGGAATCCCGGGGCCAACGTCCTGACTTTC. Residues: CAWNPGANVLTF.

CDR3 DNA sequence: TGCAGTGCTAGGGGTGGGACAGGGATCTCAGATACGCAGTATTTT. This translates into CSARGGTGISDTQYF. J is TRBJ2-3 and V is TRBV20-1; 9 nucleotides match TRBD1. The CDR3 is made up of 15 amino acids. The V gene end was trimmed by 3 bases and the J gene end by 4 bases; junction bases not matched to a gene: 8. Germline V gene lookup returns CDR1 DFQATT and CDR2 SNEGSKA (reference sequence).

V and J are TRBV20-1 and TRBJ1-1; 10 bases map to TRBD1. This CDR3 region has 15 residues. J lost 1 base, V lost 1 base, and 3 bases had no gene match. Germline lookup yields CDR1 DFQATT and CDR2 SNEGSKA (reference sequence). CDR3 in amino acids: CSARARDRGNTEAFF. CDR3 DNA: TGCAGTGCTAGAGCTAGGGACAGGGGGAACACTGAAGCTTTCTTT.

A word on this clonotype: Possible read error: a much larger clone is one base away. The chain combines TRBV20-1 with TRBJ1-2; tentatively, D is TRBD1 (5 bases). CDR3 length: 13 residues. Germline V gives CDR1 DFQATT, CDR2 SNEGSKA (reference sequence). For the CDR3, the DNA is TGCAGTGCTAGGGGAGGGGATAACAATGGCTACACCTTC. This translates into CSARGGDNNGYTF.

J is TRBJ1-2 and V is TRBV7-3, with D possibly matching TRBD1 (5 bases). Germline loops: CDR1 SGHTA, CDR2 FQGTGA. The CDR3 is made up of 15 amino acids. With 6 bases removed from V and 4 bases from J, the gap between germline ends came to 18 bases. CDR3 DNA: TGTGCCAGCAGACATAGTCGGGACGGGGGCTATGGCTACACCTTC. Its protein product is CASRHSRDGGYGYTF.

The V gene is TRBV29-1, the J gene TRBJ2-6; D is unclear. This CDR3 has 13 amino acids. Germline V gives CDR1 SQVTM, CDR2 ANQGSEA. The ends were cut back, 6 bases at V and 4 bases at J, with 10 bases in the middle. Here the CDR3 DNA reads TGCAGCGTCAGGAGTTCCGGGGCCAACGTCCTGACTTTC. The encoded protein is CSVRSSGANVLTF.

This chain connects TRBV20-1 to TRBJ1-2; D perhaps matches TRBD1 (6 bases). The germline V gene has CDR1 DFQATT and CDR2 SNEGSKA (reference sequence). The CDR3 consists of 13 residues. V was cut by 6 bases and J by 5 bases, with 16 bases left in between. Here the CDR3 DNA reads TGCAGTGCCCGACAGGCCGGAGGATATGGCTACACCTTC. It is translated as CSARQAGGYGYTF.

This chain joins TRBV4-3 and TRBJ2-2, with D maybe TRBD1 (5 bases). The CDR3 is made up of 13 amino acids. Germline V gene sequence: CDR1 LGHNA, CDR2 YSLEER. The V end lost 1 base, the J end lost 7 bases, and 7 bases lay between the germline ends. This CDR3 reads CASSQAQGGELFF. The CDR3 DNA reads as TGCGCCAGCAGCCAAGCTCAGGGCGGGGAGCTGTTTTTT.

The genes are TRBV15 and TRBJ1-5; D unclear. V was trimmed by 0 bases and J by 9 bases, leaving 15 bases between them. This CDR3 contains 15 residues. CDR1 and CDR2 from the germline V gene are LNHNV and YYDKDF (reference sequence). CDR3 protein: CATSRDLTGDWPQHF. As DNA, the CDR3 is TGTGCCACCAGCAGAGACCTGACGGGAGACTGGCCCCAGCATTTT.

This clonotype was counted between two and nine times. The V call is TRBV5-5, the J call TRBJ2-3; 11 bases align to TRBD2. Trimming at V came to 0 bases and at J to 2 bases, leaving 5 bases not matched to a gene. Per germline, CDR1 SGHKS and CDR2 YYEKEE (reference sequence). The CDR3 runs to 17 residues. Here the CDR3 DNA reads TGTGCCAGCAGCTTGGGACTAGCGGGGCCGAACACAGATACGCAGTATTTT. Its protein is CASSLGLAGPNTDTQYF. The full variable domain, its missing parts supplied by reference TRBV5-5 and TRBJ2-3, is DAGVTQSPTHLIKTRGQQVTLRCSPISGHKSVSWYQQVLGQGPQFIFQYYEKEERGRGNFPDRFSARQFPNYSSELNVNALLLGDSALYLCASSLGLAGPNTDTQYFGPGTRLTVL.

A few counts support this clonotype. The chain carries TRBV2 and TRBJ2-5; D is tentatively TRBD1 or TRBD2 (5 bases each). V gave up 4 bases and J gave up 9 bases, with 21 bases separating them. This CDR3 is built from 15 residues. CDR1 and CDR2 (germline): SNHLY, FYNNEI. CDR3 residues: CASSGPRASRGAQYF. Here the CDR3 DNA reads TGTGCCAGCAGTGGCCCTCGAGCTAGCAGAGGGGCCCAGTACTTC.

Only a few counts were recorded for this clonotype. The chain carries TRBV2 and TRBJ2-7; 7 bases fit TRBD2. Per the germline V gene, CDR1 is SNHLY and CDR2 is FYNNEI. This CDR3 is built from 14 residues. V trimming: 8 bases; J trimming: 4 bases; junction bases outside the gene matches: 11. CDR3 bases: TGTGCCAGCTGGGAGGGATGGGGCTTTTACGAGCAGTACTTC. This codes for CASWEGWGFYEQYF.

This chain uses TRBV6-2 or TRBV6-3 with TRBJ2-6; 10 bases are a match to TRBD1. The V and J ends lost 6 bases and 8 bases, in that order; junction bases with no gene match: 16. Germline V lookup: CDR1 MNHEY, CDR2 SVGEGT. This CDR3 has 18 residues. CDR3 residues: CASRDQTGGASRTNVLTF. Written as DNA, the CDR3 is TGTGCCAGCAGAGATCAGACAGGGGGCGCAAGTCGTACCAACGTCCTGACTTTC.

Turning to this clonotype: A read error may account for a junction end that differs from germline. The chain uses TRBV28 and TRBJ2-1; a possible D gene is TRBD1 (5 bases). Germline V lookup: CDR1 MDHEN, CDR2 SYDVKM. The CDR3 contains 14 residues. The CDR3 bases are TGTACCAGCAGTTTACGGACGAGGACAATGAAGCAGTTCTTC. Translating gives CTSSLRTRTMKQFF. Full variable domain (missing parts from reference TRBV28 and TRBJ2-1): DVKVTQSSRYLVKRTGEKVFLECVQDMDHENMFWYRQDPGLGLRLIYFSYDVKMKEKGDIPEGYSVSREKKERFSLILESASTNQTSMYLCTSSLRTRTMKQFFGPGTRLTVL.

The rearrangement joins TRBV13 to TRBJ2-3; TRBD2 matches 10 bases. J lost 5 bases, V lost 5 bases, and 10 bases had no gene match. The CDR3 is 16 residues long. Germline values: CDR1 PRHDT, CDR2 FYEKMQ (reference sequence). The CDR3 loop is CASSIDSGRAVDTQYF. The CDR3 region has the DNA TGTGCCAGCAGCATAGACAGCGGGAGGGCTGTAGATACGCAGTATTTT. The variable domain in full, completed from reference TRBV13 and TRBJ2-3, reads AAGVIQSPRHLIKEKRETATLKCYPIPRHDTVYWYQQGPGQDPQFLISFYEKMQSDKGSIPDRFSAQQFSDYHSELNMSSLELGDSALYFCASSIDSGRAVDTQYFGPGTRLTVL.

Worth noting for this clonotype: A read error is possible here, since a much larger clone lies one base away. The chain is built from TRBV27 and TRBJ2-3; D perhaps matches TRBD2 (5 bases). The CDR3 is 14 amino acids. Germline loops: CDR1 MNHEY, CDR2 SMNVEV (reference sequence). The V end lost 6 bases, the J end lost 1 base, and 11 bases lay between the germline ends. CDR3 nucleotide sequence: TGTGCCAGCAGGGAGGTCGGGGGCACAGATACGCAGTATTTT. This translates into CASREVGGTDTQYF.

The CDR3 sequence: CATLPGQARYGYTF. The CDR3 region has the DNA TGTGCCACCCTCCCAGGACAGGCGAGATATGGCTACACCTTC. The rearrangement joins TRBV6-5 to TRBJ1-2; 7 bases match TRBD1. V was pared by 10 bases and J by 5 bases, with 13 bases of the junction left unmatched. This CDR3 is 14 amino acids long. The germline gives CDR1 MNHEY, CDR2 SVGAGI.